This T cell receptor (beta chain) was found in a study of T cells in women clearing cervical HPV infection. Overall study context: Controls gave blood once infection was undetectable; cases at lesion identification. General study results and limits: Repertoire richness, not evenness, was significantly elevated in CIN3+ cases versus controls. Combining TCR richness with V gene abundances gave about 0.87 AUC.

Worth noting for this clone: Its antigen is unidentified. The read terminates 3 residues ahead of where the CDR3 ends, so the germline J gene completes it.

TCRdb's copy holds only in-frame clones and misses some; the assay was immunoSEQ multiplex PCR. There are fewer than 40,000 clones in the sample, with approximately 7.2% held by the top ten. Each participant carried one incident cervical HPV16 infection only. V trimming: 1 base; J trimming: 7 bases; junction bases outside the gene matches: 17. This CDR3 comprises 19 residues. This chain uses TRBV12-3 or TRBV12-4 with TRBJ2-1, with 9 bases identical to TRBD2. Material: blood buffy coat. The clonotype originates from a woman between 18 and 70 years old with a cervical HPV16 infection that either progressed to CIN3+ or cleared (not recorded which). The CDR3 loop is CASSLDVGSGGPKRNEQFF. CDR3 bases read: TGTGCCAGCAGTTTAGATGTGGGTAGCGGGGGCCCAAAAAGGAATGAG.